This T cell receptor beta chain emerged from a study of vaccination and CD4 T cells after COVID-19. About the research overall: Convalescent individuals numbered four females and six males, two being Hispanic. Diagnosis preceded the drawing of post-COVID samples by a median approximately 96 days (range 35 to 161).

Time point here: late sampling 161 to 241 days after vaccination in a few convalescent patients. Treatment denoted: approximately nine-day PBMC culture with coronavirus spike peptide pools or control peptides (ViraFEST assay). Notes on the study in general: Although the median of SARS-CoV-2-reactive clonotypes rose from around 19 to 38, the change was not significant.

With the Oncomine TCR Beta short-read assay, DNA from cultured CD4+ T cells was sequenced. Via MiXCR, TCRdb re-called the PCR reads, giving one row per CDR3 protein. The table has some 25,000 distinct CDR3 sequences, more than 25% seen once. As to this clonotype: Antigen unknown.

CDR1 is MDHEN and CDR2 is SYDVKM in the germline V gene. Trimming removed 6 bases from V and 12 bases from J; junction bases left unmatched: 11. The CDR3 runs 14 residues. This receptor was identified in a human donor who had recovered from COVID-19. The chain combines TRBV28 with TRBJ2-1; 10 positions match TRBD2. The starting material was CD4+ T cells from blood, cultured in vitro, obtained about 7 months after SARS-CoV-2 vaccination. The DNA for the CDR3 is TGTGCCAGCAGACCTAGCGGGAGTTACAAGGGGCAGTTCTTC. It translates to CASRPSGSYKGQFF.